Following are 20 T cell receptor beta chains from one sample sequenced in a study of shared clonotypes between healthy human individuals. TCRdb keeps only in-frame clones here, not all; method: immunoSEQ multiplex PCR. The table includes approximately 1.5 million clones, approximately 98.5% detected once. The specimen sequenced was naive CD4+ T cells sorted from blood. As for subset: CD45RA+ positively selected. Receptors were obtained from a man younger than 45 in good health.

This clone was counted once. V usage is TRBV11-3 and J usage is TRBJ2-1, with TRBD2 identical over 12 bases. The CDR3 runs 17 residues. Germline V gives CDR1 SGHNT, CDR2 YENEEA. Trimming cost V 1 base and J 7 bases; bases outside gene matches: 8. The CDR3 reads CASSLASGRASWNEQFF. The CDR3 DNA reads TGTGCCAGCAGCTTAGCTAGCGGGAGGGCCTCATGGAATGAGCAGTTCTTC.

The rearrangement joins TRBV25-1 to TRBJ1-2, with no clear D. V lost 5 bases and J 2 bases, leaving 6 bases between the germline ends. CDR3 size: 12 residues. Germline V lookup: CDR1 MGHDK, CDR2 SYGVNS. CDR3 nucleotides: TGTGCCAGCAGTTCGGACAACTATGGCTACACCTTC. Translated: CASSSDNYGYTF.

The V and J genes are TRBV6-5 and TRBJ2-4; tentative D call: TRBD2 (5 bases). Germline V gene lookup returns CDR1 MNHEY and CDR2 SVGAGI. V dropped 5 bases and J dropped 8 bases, with 10 bases sitting between them. This CDR3 region has 12 residues. CDR3 bases: TGTGCCAGCAGTAACCTAGCAGACATTCAGTACTTC. This translates into CASSNLADIQYF.

As concerns this clone: This may be a read error: a much more frequent sequence differs by one nucleotide. Additional DNA sequences in this sample encode the identical CDR3. This chain links TRBV18 with TRBJ2-5, with unresolved D. V was trimmed by 5 bases and J by 2 bases, leaving 3 bases between them. The V gene's germline CDR1 is KGHSH and CDR2 LQKENI. This CDR3 has 11 amino acids. The CDR3 protein is CASSSQETQYF. The CDR3 DNA is TGTGCCAGCTCATCACAAGAGACCCAGTACTTC.

This clone was seen only once. The CDR3: CAVRGTSIYEQYF. The CDR3 DNA is TGTGCTGTACGGGGGACAAGTATCTACGAGCAGTACTTC. V usage is TRBV30 and J usage is TRBJ2-7; either TRBD1 or TRBD2 may supply D (6 bases each). The CDR3 is 13 amino acids. Germline V gene data show CDR1 as GTSNPN and CDR2 as SVGIG (reference sequence).

DNA of the CDR3: TGTGCCAGCGTGGGGTGGGGCACCGGGGAGCTGTTTTTT. Amino acids: CASVGWGTGELFF. J is TRBJ2-2 and V is TRBV2; D is uncertain. Per germline, CDR1 SNHLY and CDR2 FYNNEI. The ends were cut back, 8 bases at V and 4 bases at J, with 11 bases in the middle. The length of the CDR3 is 13 residues.

The genes are TRBV5-1 and TRBJ2-1; 8 bases agree with TRBD1. The germline CDR1 and CDR2 sequences are SGHRS and YFSETQ. V lost 6 bases and J lost 4; bases outside the gene matches: 9. The CDR3 spans 15 residues. CDR3 residues: CASNIQGQAYNEQFF. The CDR3, as DNA: TGCGCCAGCAATATTCAGGGACAGGCGTACAATGAGCAGTTCTTC. The full variable domain, in which reference TRBV5-1 and TRBJ2-1 provide the parts outside the CDR3, is KAGVTQTPRYLIKTRGQQVTLSCSPISGHRSVSWYQQTPGQGLQFLFEYFSETQRNKGNFPGRFSGRQFSNSRSEMNVSTLELGDSALYLCASNIQGQAYNEQFFGPGTRLTVL.

The chain couples TRBV2 to TRBJ2-7; either TRBD1 or TRBD2 may supply D (5 bases each). The V end was cut by 9 bases, the J end by 4 bases, with 10 bases between. CDR1 is SNHLY, CDR2 FYNNEI, per germline. The CDR3 runs 11 residues. The DNA of the CDR3 is TGTGCCAGTACTGGGACGTACGAGCAGTACTTC. Translation: CASTGTYEQYF.

The V call is TRBV30, the J call TRBJ2-3, with TRBD2 identical over 11 bases. Germline CDR1 is GTSNPN and CDR2 is SVGIG (reference sequence). The CDR3 consists of 19 residues. Losses at the gene ends were 0 bases for V and 3 bases for J; bases not matched to a gene: 14. CDR3: CAWSVLLSGRAVLTDTQYF. For the CDR3, the DNA is TGTGCCTGGAGTGTACTACTTAGCGGGAGGGCCGTTCTAACAGATACGCAGTATTTT.

The chain carries TRBV7-9 and TRBJ2-1; 8 nucleotides align to TRBD2. The V segment lost 1 base and the J segment 7 bases; nucleotides outside the gene matches: 3. The CDR3 length is 14 residues. Germline CDR1 reads SEHNR; CDR2 reads FQNEAQ (reference sequence). CDR3 residues: CASSLERETNEQFF. The DNA of the CDR3 is TGTGCCAGCAGCTTAGAGCGGGAGACGAATGAGCAGTTCTTC.

The genes are TRBV4-3 and TRBJ1-2; 10 bases map to TRBD1. The germline gives CDR1 LGHNA, CDR2 YSLEER. V dropped 2 bases and J dropped 4; count of bases not matched to a gene: 10. This CDR3 contains 17 residues. The DNA of the CDR3 is TGCGCCAGCAGCCAACATTCGGGACAGGGGTCGGTCTATGGCTACACCTTC. This gives the protein CASSQHSGQGSVYGYTF.

This clone was recorded a few times. The chain has TRBV19 and TRBJ1-5; D may be TRBD1 (5 bases). Between the trimmed V and J ends, which lost 9 bases and 3 bases, there was a span of 12 bases. Germline loops: CDR1 LNHDA, CDR2 SQIVND (reference sequence). The CDR3 totals 13 residues. CDR3 nucleotides: TGTGCCAGCGTTGACAGCCTCAATCAGCCCCAGCATTTT. Its translation: CASVDSLNQPQHF. Filled out from reference TRBV19 and TRBJ1-5, the complete variable domain reads DGGITQSPKYLFRKEGQNVTLSCEQNLNHDAMYWYRQDPGQGLRLIYYSQIVNDFQKGDIAEGYSVSREKKESFPLTVTSAQKNPTAFYLCASVDSLNQPQHFGDGTRLSIL.

This rearrangement joins TRBV7-8 to TRBJ2-3; maybe TRBD1 (6 bases). The V end lost 1 base, the J end lost 8 bases, and 10 bases lay between the germline ends. CDR1 SGHVS and CDR2 FQNEAQ come from the germline V gene. This CDR3 is built from 13 residues. CDR3 loop: CASSLGRGGTQYF. The CDR3 nucleotides are TGTGCCAGCAGCTTAGGACGAGGGGGTACGCAGTATTTT.

V gene TRBV27 combines with J gene TRBJ2-7; 9 bases match TRBD2. Per germline, CDR1 MNHEY and CDR2 SMNVEV (reference sequence). Trimming removed 5 bases from V and 6 bases from J; junction bases left unmatched: 11. The CDR3 consists of 15 residues. CDR3: CASSTVAGVPSEQYF. The CDR3 DNA is TGTGCCAGCAGTACTGTAGCGGGAGTCCCCTCCGAGCAGTACTTC.

This chain connects TRBV28 to TRBJ2-7; maybe TRBD1 (6 bases). This CDR3 has 13 residues. Germline-derived CDR1 and CDR2 are MDHEN and SYDVKM. V lost 4 bases and J lost 3, with 10 bases in between. CDR3 in DNA: TGTGCCAGCAGTTCATTCAGGGGCTACGAGCAGTACTTC. Amino acid sequence: CASSSFRGYEQYF.

The genes are TRBV27 and TRBJ2-7, with D possibly matching TRBD1 (6 bases). Trimming removed 5 bases from V and 3 bases from J, with 17 bases in between. This CDR3 spans 15 amino acids. The germline V gene encodes CDR1 MNHEY and CDR2 SMNVEV (reference sequence). DNA for the CDR3: TGTGCCAGCAGTAAAACAGGGCAAGGGGGCTACGAGCAGTACTTC. This gives the protein CASSKTGQGGYEQYF.

CDR3 in amino acids: CASSQTSGPYNEQFF. CDR3 DNA sequence: TGTGCCAGCAGCCAGACTAGCGGACCCTACAATGAGCAGTTCTTC. The chain uses TRBV5-4 and TRBJ2-1; 9 nucleotides agree with TRBD2. The CDR3 is 15 residues long. Unmatched junction bases numbered 4, after V lost 4 bases and J lost 2 bases. Germline CDR1 SGHNT, CDR2 YYREEE (reference sequence).

The rearrangement links TRBV5-1 to TRBJ2-7, with 8 bases lining up with TRBD1. This CDR3 comprises 15 residues. Trimming removed 4 bases from V and 0 bases from J; junction bases left unmatched: 6. In germline, CDR1 is SGHRS, CDR2 YFSETQ. CDR3 sequence: CASSRATGDSYEQYF. CDR3 DNA: TGCGCCAGCAGCAGAGCGACAGGGGACTCCTACGAGCAGTACTTC. Complete variable domain (other parts from reference TRBV5-1 and TRBJ2-7): KAGVTQTPRYLIKTRGQQVTLSCSPISGHRSVSWYQQTPGQGLQFLFEYFSETQRNKGNFPGRFSGRQFSNSRSEMNVSTLELGDSALYLCASSRATGDSYEQYFGPGTRLTVT.

This rearrangement joins TRBV19 to TRBJ2-7, with D uncertain. This CDR3 is 12 amino acids long. The V gene lost 6 bases and the J gene lost 6 bases, with 12 bases spanning the gap. Germline CDR1 reads LNHDA; CDR2 reads SQIVND (reference sequence). The CDR3 protein is CASSSTRLEQYF. The CDR3 nucleotides are TGTGCCAGTAGCTCGACCCGACTCGAGCAGTACTTC.

The rearrangement joins TRBV5-1 to TRBJ2-6; TRBD1 agrees at 11 bases. The CDR3 has 18 residues. Germline V gives CDR1 SGHRS, CDR2 YFSETQ. The ends lost 2 bases at V and 0 bases at J; junction bases unmatched: 4. The CDR3 nucleotides read TGCGCCAGCAGCTTTATCGGGACAGGGGGCTCTGGGGCCAACGTCCTGACTTTC. As protein: CASSFIGTGGSGANVLTF.